The rows below give T cell receptor beta chains drawn from one sample of a study of shared clonotypes between healthy human individuals. Data came from immunoSEQ multiplex PCR; TCRdb stores just in-frame clones and leaves some out. The sample carries 560,000 or so clones, roughly 95% recorded once. The sample comprised naive CD8+ T cells sorted from blood. The receptor set was obtained from a woman in her twenties or thirties in good health. The CDR3 runs from the conserved cysteine through the conserved F or W. D genes are given only for firm matches. Part of the rows lack a size; the others show once, few, many or a class for expanded clones.

clone size | J gene | D gene | V gene | CDR3 length | CDR3 DNA | CDR3 protein
- | TRBJ2-7 | TRBD1 | TRBV4-1 | 15 | TGCGCCAGCAGCCCCTTGGACAGGACCGATTACGAGCAGTACTTC | CASSPLDRTDYEQYF
- | TRBJ2-1 | TRBD2 | TRBV29-1 | 15 | TGCAGCGTTGAAGAGCTAGCGGGAGGGTACAATGAGCAGTTCTTC | CSVEELAGGYNEQFF
- | TRBJ2-5 | TRBD2 | TRBV7-2 | 16 | TGTGCCAGCAGCACGGGACTAGCGGGAGAGTGGGAGACCCAGTACTTC | CASSTGLAGEWETQYF
- | TRBJ2-4 | TRBD1 | TRBV29-1 | 14 | TGCAGCGTGTCACCGGGACAGGGGGAAAACATTCAGTACTTC | CSVSPGQGENIQYF
- | TRBJ2-7 | - | TRBV13 | 15 | TGTGCCAGCAGCTACGACTCGGACGGGACCTACGAGCAGTACTTC | CASSYDSDGTYEQYF
- | TRBJ1-2 | - | TRBV13 | 19 | TGTGCCAGCAGCTTAGGGGGTTTGGCACAGGAAGGGCTTAACTATGGCTACACCTTC | CASSLGGLAQEGLNYGYTF
- | TRBJ2-7 | TRBD2 | TRBV27 | 14 | TGTGCCAGCAGTCCCACTAGCGGCTCCTACGAGCAGTACTTC | CASSPTSGSYEQYF
once | TRBJ2-1 | TRBD2 | TRBV10-2 | 15 | TGCGCCAGCAGTGTTGGAAGCGGGAGCTACAATGAGCAGTTCTTC | CASSVGSGSYNEQFF
- | TRBJ2-1 | - | TRBV28 | 16 | TGTGCCAGCAGTACACATTTCCGGGAGACCCACAATGAGCAGTTCTTC | CASSTHFRETHNEQFF
- | TRBJ2-1 | TRBD1 | TRBV4-1 | 15 | TGCGCCAGCAGCCCAACGGGACAGGGCTACAATGAGCAGTTCTTC | CASSPTGQGYNEQFF
- | TRBJ2-7 | - | TRBV5-1 | 13 | TGCGCCAGCAGCCTAGAGGGAGCCTACGAGCAGTACTTC | CASSLEGAYEQYF
- | TRBJ2-7 | - | TRBV10-3 | 13 | TGTGCCATCAGTGTCCCCTTCGGATACGAGCAGTACTTC | CAISVPFGYEQYF
- | TRBJ2-7 | TRBD1 | TRBV5-8 | 16 | TGTGCCAGCAGCTCGTCGAAAGCCAGGGGGAGTATCGAGCAGTACTTC | CASSSSKARGSIEQYF
- | TRBJ2-4 | - | TRBV9 | 15 | TGTGCCAGCAGCGTAGGGGGGCTAGCGGAAAACATTCAGTACTTC | CASSVGGLAENIQYF
- | TRBJ2-1 | - | TRBV7-3 | 11 | TGTGCCAGCAGCCTGGGGGATGAGCAGTTCTTC | CASSLGDEQFF
- | TRBJ1-1 | - | TRBV5-4 | 12 | TGTGCCAGCAGCTCGACTGGGACTGAAGCTTTCTTT | CASSSTGTEAFF
- | TRBJ1-1 | - | TRBV9 | 13 | TGTGCCAGCAGCGTAGCTGATGCAGGAGAAGCTTTCTTT | CASSVADAGEAFF
- | TRBJ2-7 | TRBD2 | TRBV5-1 | 18 | TGCGCCAGCAGTCCTAATCCTGGCGGGAGGGCATTCGAACACGAGCAGTACTTC | CASSPNPGGRAFEHEQYF
- | TRBJ2-1 | TRBD1 | TRBV5-1 | 15 | TGCGCCAGCAGCACACTACAGGGGAAACACAATGAGCAGTTCTTC | CASSTLQGKHNEQFF
once | TRBJ1-1 | - | TRBV18 | 13 | TGTGCCAGCTCACCTGACAGCGGTACTGAAGCTTTCTTT | CASSPDSGTEAFF
- | TRBJ2-5 | - | TRBV13 | 13 | TGTGCCAGCAGCGAGACCGGGGATGAGACCCAGTACTTC | CASSETGDETQYF
- | TRBJ2-3 | TRBD2 | TRBV13 | 15 | TGTGCCAGCAGCTTAAGCGGGGAAGTTGGAGATACGCAGTATTTT | CASSLSGEVGDTQYF
- | TRBJ2-3 | TRBD1 | TRBV19 | 15 | TGTGCCAGTAGCGGGACAGGGTCTAGCACAGATACGCAGTATTTT | CASSGTGSSTDTQYF
- | TRBJ1-5 | - | TRBV15 | 15 | TGTGCCACCAGCAGAGACGGGGGTATTAGTCAGCCCCAGCATTTT | CATSRDGGISQPQHF